The next 23 T cell receptor beta chains were all read from a single sample in a study of blood T cell repertoires in COVID-19. Repertoires were generated with immunoSEQ multiplex PCR, while TCRdb's copy carries only in-frame clones and drops some. Among around 230,000 clones listed, around nine tenths were seen once. Sequenced: peripheral blood. The origin of the receptors is a man aged 35-49 years with acute or convalescent COVID-19.

This clone showed up just a few times. The same CDR3 arises from other DNA sequences in this sample as well. CDR3 DNA: TGCGCCAGCGGGACAGGGGACACAGATACGCAGTATTTT. It is translated as CASGTGDTDTQYF. The gene calls are TRBV5-1 and TRBJ2-3; TRBD1 agrees at 10 bases. With V trimmed by 7 bases and J by 2 bases, 1 base remained unmatched. Germline loops: CDR1 SGHRS, CDR2 YFSETQ. There are 13 residues in the CDR3.

J is TRBJ2-2 and V is TRBV24-1; TRBD2 matches at 13 bases. The CDR3 length is 18 residues. V lost 4 bases to trimming and J lost 5 bases; unmatched junction nucleotides: 9. Germline V gene lookup returns CDR1 KGHDR and CDR2 SFDVKD. The CDR3 DNA follows: TGTGCCACCAGTGACCCCGGACTAGCGGGAGCGGGGACCGGGGAGCTGTTTTTT. It translates to CATSDPGLAGAGTGELFF.

CDR3 amino acids: CATAASLEDTQYF. In nucleotides, the CDR3 is TGTGCCACCGCGGCCAGTCTTGAAGATACGCAGTATTTT. This chain links TRBV24-1 with TRBJ2-3; D is unresolved. This CDR3 is 13 amino acids long. CDR1 is KGHDR and CDR2 is SFDVKD in the germline V gene. The V and J ends lost 9 bases and 5 bases respectively, with 14 bases between them.

The J gene is TRBJ2-1, the V gene TRBV9; D is possibly TRBD1 (5 bases). Looked up from germline, CDR1 is SGDLS and CDR2 is YYNGEE. V lost 0 bases and J lost 7, with 8 bases in between. The length of the CDR3 is 13 residues. CDR3 protein: CASSVVGANEQFF. In DNA form, the CDR3 reads TGTGCCAGCAGCGTAGTAGGGGCAAATGAGCAGTTCTTC.

The V gene is TRBV29-1, the J gene TRBJ2-2; 8 bases agree with TRBD1. J lost 5 bases, V lost 6 bases, and 5 bases had no gene match. The CDR3 consists of 13 residues. Per germline, CDR1 SQVTM and CDR2 ANQGSEA. The CDR3 protein is CSVPTGVTGELFF. The CDR3 nucleotides read TGCAGCGTGCCGACAGGGGTAACCGGGGAGCTGTTTTTT.

This clone was seen ten or more times. CDR3 sequence: CASSEGQGYGYTF. The CDR3 DNA reads TGTGCCAGCAGTGAGGGACAGGGGTATGGCTACACCTTC. The V call is TRBV2, the J call TRBJ1-2; 10 positions agree with TRBD1. The length of the CDR3 is 13 residues. The V gene end was trimmed by 3 bases and the J gene end by 5 bases; junction bases not matched to a gene: 0. Looked up from germline, CDR1 is SNHLY and CDR2 is FYNNEI.

This clone was found once. The chain links TRBV27 to TRBJ2-1, with D uncertain. V lost 2 bases and J lost 0, with 8 bases in between. Germline loops: CDR1 MNHEY, CDR2 SMNVEV (reference sequence). The CDR3 consists of 15 residues. This chain's CDR3 is CASSLAPSSYNEQFF. DNA of the CDR3: TGTGCCAGCAGTTTAGCGCCTAGCTCCTACAATGAGCAGTTCTTC.

The table lists this clone with a count of one. The chain combines TRBV6-6 with TRBJ1-5; D gene uncertain. V shed 5 bases and J shed 4 bases, with 3 bases lying between them. CDR1 is MNHNY and CDR2 is SVGAGI in the germline V gene (reference sequence). The CDR3 runs to 11 residues. Written as DNA, the CDR3 is TGTGCCAGCAGTCCAAATCAGCCCCAGCATTTT. It specifies CASSPNQPQHF.

This clone has only one observation. The chain has TRBV3-1 (or the pseudogene TRBV3-2) and TRBJ1-2, with 8 bases fitting TRBD1. The CDR3 has 16 residues. Germline V gene data show CDR1 as LGHDT and CDR2 as YNNKEL (reference sequence). The ends lost 3 bases at V and 3 bases at J; junction bases unmatched: 9. Here the CDR3 reads CASSHVEDRVYYGYTF. CDR3 DNA sequence: TGTGCCAGCAGCCATGTCGAGGACAGGGTCTACTATGGCTACACCTTC.

V gene TRBV7-8 combines with J gene TRBJ1-2, with a weak D call TRBD1 (6 bases). V lost 2 bases and J 1 base, leaving 14 bases between the germline ends. The germline V gene encodes CDR1 SGHVS and CDR2 FQNEAQ. The CDR3 is made up of 16 amino acids. The DNA of the CDR3 is TGTGCCAGCAGCTTAATGTTCGGGGGGCTTAACTATGGCTACACCTTC. It yields the protein CASSLMFGGLNYGYTF.

This clone has more than one count but fewer than ten. The chain employs TRBV7-8 and TRBJ2-3; D is unclear. Trimming removed 5 bases from V and 4 bases from J, with 10 bases in between. Germline assignment: CDR1 SGHVS and CDR2 FQNEAQ. The CDR3 extends over 13 amino acids. CDR3 sequence: CASSLTYADTQYF. CDR3 DNA sequence: TGTGCCAGCAGCCTGACATACGCAGATACGCAGTATTTT.

The chain employs TRBV30 and TRBJ2-7; weak D call: TRBD1 (6 bases). Per germline, CDR1 GTSNPN and CDR2 SVGIG (reference sequence). This CDR3 spans 13 amino acids. Trimming cost V 5 bases and J 4 bases, with 15 bases left between them. CDR3 nucleotides: TGTGCCTGGGGGGGCCCCAGTGGATACGAGCAGTACTTC. Amino acids: CAWGGPSGYEQYF.

This clone was picked up a small number of times. The chain carries TRBV2 and TRBJ1-2; 8 bases align to TRBD1. Germline loops: CDR1 SNHLY, CDR2 FYNNEI. V trimming: 0 bases; J trimming: 3 bases; junction bases outside the gene matches: 9. The CDR3 is 17 residues long. For the CDR3, the DNA is TGTGCCAGCAGTGAAGCGCCCCAGGGGGCGGTTGACTATGGCTACACCTTC. It translates to CASSEAPQGAVDYGYTF.

The V gene is TRBV9, the J gene TRBJ2-1; the match to TRBD2 covers 10 bases. Germline lookup yields CDR1 SGDLS and CDR2 YYNGEE. This CDR3 region has 17 residues. V was clipped by 3 bases and J by 7 bases; unmatched bases: 13. CDR3 sequence reads: CASSAFSGTSVGNEQFF. The DNA of the CDR3 is TGTGCCAGCAGCGCCTTCTCCGGGACTAGCGTAGGGAATGAGCAGTTCTTC.

This rearrangement joins TRBV27 to TRBJ1-2; possible D gene TRBD1, 5 bases. The CDR3 is 17 amino acids. Trimming pared 5 bases from V and 7 bases from J, leaving 26 bases between. CDR1 and CDR2 (germline): MNHEY, SMNVEV (reference sequence). The CDR3, as DNA: TGTGCCAGCAGTAGTTTAGGGGAGGTCAGGCTGAAGGGTGGCTACACCTTC. Amino acid sequence: CASSSLGEVRLKGGYTF.

The genes are TRBV7-9 and TRBJ2-1, with D possibly TRBD1 on 6 matching bases. Germline V gene sequence: CDR1 SEHNR, CDR2 FQNEAQ (reference sequence). The CDR3 extends over 13 amino acids. V lost 4 bases, J lost 7 bases, and 11 bases lay in between. Here the CDR3 reads CASSSNQGNEQFF. In DNA form, the CDR3 reads TGTGCCAGCAGCTCAAATCAGGGGAATGAGCAGTTCTTC. The entire variable domain, with the rest obtained from reference TRBV7-9 and TRBJ2-1, is as follows: DTGVSQNPRHKITKRGQNVTFRCDPISEHNRLYWYRQTLGQGPEFLTYFQNEAQLEKSRLLSDRFSAERPKGSFSTLEIQRTEQGDSAMYLCASSSNQGNEQFFGPGTRLTVL.

This chain uses TRBV14 with TRBJ2-5, with 13 bases identical to TRBD2. CDR3 length: 18 residues. CDR1 and CDR2 (germline): SGHDN, FVKESK. V shed 0 bases and J 5 bases; nucleotides not matched to a gene: 9. The CDR3 sequence is CASSQESRLAGGGETQYF. The CDR3 nucleotides are TGTGCCAGCAGCCAAGAAAGTCGACTAGCGGGAGGTGGCGAGACCCAGTACTTC.

The chain employs TRBV5-1 and TRBJ2-3; 8 nucleotides align to TRBD2. This CDR3 contains 15 residues. V shed 3 bases and J 2 bases; nucleotides not matched to a gene: 5. Germline-derived CDR1 and CDR2 are SGHRS and YFSETQ. CDR3: CASSSLAGPTDTQYF. The CDR3 DNA reads as TGCGCCAGCAGCTCCTTAGCGGGGCCCACAGATACGCAGTATTTT.

This rearrangement joins TRBV16 to TRBJ2-7; 7 bases align to TRBD1. There are 17 residues in the CDR3. The trim removed 1 base at V and 0 bases at J, leaving 9 bases unmatched. The germline gives CDR1 KGHSY, CDR2 FQNENV. The CDR3 coding sequence is TGTGCCAGCAGCCAATACCCAGGGGACAGAGACTCCTACGAGCAGTACTTC. Its protein is CASSQYPGDRDSYEQYF.

V and J are TRBV5-1 and TRBJ1-2; D unresolved. Germline CDR1 reads SGHRS; CDR2 reads YFSETQ. V lost 2 bases to trimming and J lost 3 bases, with 23 bases between them. The CDR3 extends over 18 amino acids. CDR3 in amino acids: CASSFIARAPRSDYGYTF. The DNA for the CDR3 is TGCGCCAGCAGCTTTATTGCCAGAGCCCCCCGGAGCGACTATGGCTACACCTTC.

The chain combines TRBV11-2 with TRBJ2-1; 7 bases match TRBD2. The CDR3 is made up of 15 amino acids. V gave up 1 base and J gave up 0 bases; unmatched junction bases: 0. Germline assignment: CDR1 SGHAT and CDR2 FQNNGV. CDR3 protein: CASSLGGSSYNEQFF. In DNA form, the CDR3 reads TGTGCCAGCAGCTTAGGCGGGAGCTCCTACAATGAGCAGTTCTTC.

In this sample, this clone turned up once. The J gene is TRBJ2-1, the V gene TRBV28, with 8 bases identical to TRBD2. Per germline, CDR1 MDHEN and CDR2 SYDVKM. V was pared by 6 bases and J by 0 bases, with 7 bases of the junction left unmatched. The CDR3 consists of 16 residues. The CDR3 region has the DNA TGTGCCAGCAGCACTAGCGGACTACCCTCCTACAATGAGCAGTTCTTC. Translation gives CASSTSGLPSYNEQFF.

This sequence joins TRBV3-1 (or the pseudogene TRBV3-2) and TRBJ1-1; no clear D gene. Germline CDR1 LGHDT, CDR2 YNNKEL (reference sequence). The V gene lost 0 bases and the J gene lost 1 base, with 9 bases spanning the gap. This CDR3 is built from 15 residues. CDR3 DNA sequence: TGTGCCAGCAGCCAAGAGAGGGAGGGGAACACTGAAGCTTTCTTT. Translated: CASSQEREGNTEAFF.